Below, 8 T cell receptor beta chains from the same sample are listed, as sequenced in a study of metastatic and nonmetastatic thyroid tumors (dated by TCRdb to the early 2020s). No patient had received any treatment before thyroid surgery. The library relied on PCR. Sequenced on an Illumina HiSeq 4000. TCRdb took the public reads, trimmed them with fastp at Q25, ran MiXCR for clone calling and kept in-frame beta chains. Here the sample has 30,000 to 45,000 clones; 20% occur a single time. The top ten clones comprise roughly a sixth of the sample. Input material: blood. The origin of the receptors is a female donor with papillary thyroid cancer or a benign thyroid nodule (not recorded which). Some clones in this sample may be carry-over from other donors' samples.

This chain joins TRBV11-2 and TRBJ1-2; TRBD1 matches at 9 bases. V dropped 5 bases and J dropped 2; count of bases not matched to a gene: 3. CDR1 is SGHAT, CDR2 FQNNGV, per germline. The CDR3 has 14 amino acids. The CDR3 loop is CASSQQGANYGYTF. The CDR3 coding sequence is TGTGCCAGCAGCCAACAGGGGGCGAACTATGGCTACACCTTC. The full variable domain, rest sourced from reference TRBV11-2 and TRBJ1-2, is EAGVAQSPRYKIIEKRQSVAFWCNPISGHATLYWYQQILGQGPKLLIQFQNNGVVDDSQLPKDRFSAERLKGVDSTLKIQPAKLEDSAVYLCASSQQGANYGYTFGSGTRLTVV.

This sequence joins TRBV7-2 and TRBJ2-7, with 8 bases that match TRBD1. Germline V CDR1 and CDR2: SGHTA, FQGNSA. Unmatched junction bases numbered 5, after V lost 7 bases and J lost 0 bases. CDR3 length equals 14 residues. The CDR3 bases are TGTGCCAGCAATCGACAGGGGTCCTCCTACGAGCAGTACTTC. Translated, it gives CASNRQGSSYEQYF.

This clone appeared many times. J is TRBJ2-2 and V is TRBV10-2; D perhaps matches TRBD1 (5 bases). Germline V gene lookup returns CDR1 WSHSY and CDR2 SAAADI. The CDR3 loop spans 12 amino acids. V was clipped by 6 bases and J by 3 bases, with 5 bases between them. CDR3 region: CASRTDTGELFF. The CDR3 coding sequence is TGCGCCAGCAGGACAGACACCGGGGAGCTGTTTTTT.

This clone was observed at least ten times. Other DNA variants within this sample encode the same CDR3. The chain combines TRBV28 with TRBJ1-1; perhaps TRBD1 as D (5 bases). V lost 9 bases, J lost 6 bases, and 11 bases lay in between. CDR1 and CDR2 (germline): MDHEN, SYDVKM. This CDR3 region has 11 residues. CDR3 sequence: CASRGGAEAFF. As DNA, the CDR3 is TGTGCCAGTAGGGGTGGCGCTGAAGCTTTCTTT.

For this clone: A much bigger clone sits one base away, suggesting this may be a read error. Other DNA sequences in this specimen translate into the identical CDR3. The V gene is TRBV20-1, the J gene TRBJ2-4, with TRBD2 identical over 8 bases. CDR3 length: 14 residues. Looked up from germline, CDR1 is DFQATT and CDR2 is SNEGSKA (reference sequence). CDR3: CSAIAGRAKNIQYF. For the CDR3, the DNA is TGCAGTGCTATAGCGGGACGGGCCAAAAACATCCAGTACTTC.

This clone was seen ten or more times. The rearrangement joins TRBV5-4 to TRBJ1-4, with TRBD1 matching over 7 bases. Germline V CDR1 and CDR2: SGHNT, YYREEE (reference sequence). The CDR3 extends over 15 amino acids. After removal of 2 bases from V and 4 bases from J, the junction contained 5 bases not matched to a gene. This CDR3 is CASSFYRGGNEKLFF. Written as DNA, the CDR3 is TGTGCCAGCAGCTTCTACAGGGGTGGTAATGAAAAACTGTTTTTT.

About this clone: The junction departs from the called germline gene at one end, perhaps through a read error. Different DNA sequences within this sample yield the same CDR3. This chain's CDR3 is CASSLGGGYNSPLHF. DNA of the CDR3: TGCGCCAGCAGCTTAGGGGGCGGGTATAATTCACCCCTCCACTTC. The rearrangement joins TRBV5-1 to TRBJ1-6; 7 nucleotides agree with TRBD1. Germline CDR1 reads SGHRS; CDR2 reads YFSETQ. This CDR3 comprises 15 residues.

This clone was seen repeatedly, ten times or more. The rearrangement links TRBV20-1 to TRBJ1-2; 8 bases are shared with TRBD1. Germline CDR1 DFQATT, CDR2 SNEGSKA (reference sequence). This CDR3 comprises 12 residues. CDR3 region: CGCGTGNYGYTF. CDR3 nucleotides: TGCGGATGCGGGACAGGAAACTATGGCTACACCTTC.